Listed below are T cell receptor beta chains from one sample, sequenced in a study of blood T cells in healthy people across ages. TCRdb reprocessed the 5' RACE reads via MiXCR and lists one record per CDR3 protein. The data show 1.5 million to 2 million distinct CDR3 sequences, about 30% seen once. The sequenced sample was blood. These receptors were taken from a woman in her thirties in good health. Both conserved end residues are part of each CDR3. A D gene is named only where the DNA matches it firmly. Clone size appears in some rows only: once, few, many, or a class for an expanded clone.

TRBJ2-7	TRBD2	TRBV20-1	many	CSARAEYALAASWEQYF	TGCAGTGCTAGAGCCGAATATGCACTAGCGGCCTCCTGGGAGCAGTACTTC
TRBJ2-7	-	TRBV2	-	CASSAEVGQIDEQYF	TGTGCCAGCAGTGCCGAGGTAGGGCAAATCGACGAGCAGTACTTC
TRBJ1-6	-	TRBV2	-	CASRSRDSLNSPLHF	TGTGCCAGCAGGAGCCGGGATAGCCTAAATTCACCCCTCCACTTT
TRBJ2-3	-	TRBV27	many	CASKTSTDTQYF	TGTGCCAGCAAAACTAGCACAGATACGCAGTATTTT
TRBJ2-7	TRBD2	TRBV12-3/TRBV12-4	-	CASSLLAGGTEQYF	TGTGCCAGCAGTTTATTAGCGGGAGGTACCGAGCAGTACTTC
TRBJ2-7	TRBD2	TRBV20-1	many	CSAQAGTSLPEQYF	TGCAGTGCTCAGGCCGGGACTAGTCTTCCCGAGCAGTACTTC
TRBJ1-5	TRBD1	TRBV5-8	few	CASSSGTGWDNQPQHF	TGTGCCAGCAGCTCCGGGACAGGGTGGGACAATCAGCCCCAGCATTTT
TRBJ2-1	-	TRBV30	-	CAWRERVEQFF	TGTGCCTGGAGGGAAAGGGTGGAGCAGTTCTTC
TRBJ2-1	-	TRBV5-1	many	CASSFVGEAYEQFF	TGCGCCAGCAGCTTTGTGGGGGAGGCCTATGAGCAGTTCTTC
TRBJ2-1	-	TRBV25-1	few	CASSEYLAYNEQFF	TGTGCCAGCAGTGAATACTTAGCGTACAATGAGCAGTTCTTC
TRBJ1-5	TRBD1	TRBV20-1	-	CSASTPGQAYSNQPQHF	TGCAGTGCCTCGACTCCCGGACAGGCATATAGCAATCAGCCCCAGCATTTT
TRBJ2-1	-	TRBV12-3/TRBV12-4	many	CASSIRDEQFF	TGTGCCAGCAGTATAAGGGATGAGCAGTTCTTC
TRBJ1-2	TRBD1	TRBV5-1	many	CASSGDAGTGLGYTF	TGCGCCAGCAGCGGGGACGCCGGGACAGGCCTCGGCTACACCTTC